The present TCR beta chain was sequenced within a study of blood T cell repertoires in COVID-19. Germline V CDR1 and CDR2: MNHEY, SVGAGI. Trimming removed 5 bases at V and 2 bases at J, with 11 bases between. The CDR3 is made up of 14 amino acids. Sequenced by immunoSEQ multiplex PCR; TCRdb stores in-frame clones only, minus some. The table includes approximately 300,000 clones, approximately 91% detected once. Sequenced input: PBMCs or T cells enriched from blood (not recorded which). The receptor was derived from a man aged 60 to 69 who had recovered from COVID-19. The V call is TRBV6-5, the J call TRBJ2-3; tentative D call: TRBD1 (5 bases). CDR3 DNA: TGTGCCAGCAGTCTGGGGCCATTCACAGATACGCAGTATTTT. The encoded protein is CASSLGPFTDTQYF.